The rows below give T cell receptor beta chains drawn from one sample of a study of blood T cells in healthy people across ages. From the 5' RACE reads, TCRdb called clonotypes with MiXCR, one entry per CDR3 protein. The table has around 2 million distinct CDR3 sequences, 39% seen once. The sequencing input was blood. These receptors came from a human donor in good health. Each CDR3 is given with its conserved first and last residue. Each record gives: V gene, clone size, D gene, J gene, CDR3 protein, CDR3 DNA. The D gene is left open where the match is weak. Size is stated for part of the rows, as once, few or many counts, or as a class when the clone is expanded.

v_gene: TRBV5-5; abundance: .; d_gene: .; j_gene: TRBJ1-5; CDR3aa: CANLRGTAQPQHF; CDR3nt: TGTGCCAACCTGAGAGGGACGGCGCAGCCCCAGCATTTT
v_gene: TRBV29-1; abundance: .; d_gene: .; j_gene: TRBJ1-5; CDR3aa: CSSTAGPSNSVGNQPQHF; CDR3nt: TGCAGCTCGACGGCGGGACCCTCTAATTCGGTCGGCAATCAGCCCCAGCATTTT
v_gene: TRBV7-2; abundance: many; d_gene: .; j_gene: TRBJ2-1; CDR3aa: CASSLVNEQFF; CDR3nt: TGTGCCAGCAGCTTAGTCAATGAGCAGTTCTTC
v_gene: TRBV7-3; abundance: many; d_gene: TRBD2; j_gene: TRBJ2-3; CDR3aa: CASSLRGSGTDTQYF; CDR3nt: TGTGCCAGCAGCTTAAGGGGTAGCGGGACAGATACGCAGTATTTT
v_gene: TRBV2; abundance: few; d_gene: TRBD1; j_gene: TRBJ2-3; CDR3aa: CASRVMDRAVPTQYF; CDR3nt: TGTGCCAGCAGAGTAATGGACAGGGCGGTACCTACGCAGTATTTT
v_gene: TRBV5-1; abundance: few; d_gene: .; j_gene: TRBJ2-3; CDR3aa: CASSLDPGGRTDTQYF; CDR3nt: TGCGCCAGCAGCTTGGACCCCGGGGGGCGGACAGATACGCAGTATTTT
v_gene: TRBV20-1; abundance: .; d_gene: .; j_gene: TRBJ2-3; CDR3aa: CSHESQDPPDTQYF; CDR3nt: TGCAGCCACGAGTCTCAGGATCCCCCAGATACGCAGTATTTT
v_gene: TRBV6-6; abundance: .; d_gene: TRBD1; j_gene: TRBJ1-2; CDR3aa: CASSYSPGTGAPGYTF; CDR3nt: TGTGCCAGCAGTTACTCACCCGGGACAGGGGCCCCTGGCTACACCTTC
v_gene: TRBV4-2; abundance: .; d_gene: .; j_gene: TRBJ1-2; CDR3aa: CAISQDRRQPYGYTF; CDR3nt: TGTGCCATCAGCCAAGATCGCAGACAACCATATGGCTACACCTTC
v_gene: TRBV9; abundance: few; d_gene: .; j_gene: TRBJ2-7; CDR3aa: CASSVDPFSSYEQYF; CDR3nt: TGTGCCAGCAGCGTAGATCCTTTTTCCTCCTACGAGCAGTACTTC
v_gene: TRBV7-9; abundance: few; d_gene: .; j_gene: TRBJ2-7; CDR3aa: CASSYHSYEQYF; CDR3nt: TGTGCCAGCAGCTACCACAGCTACGAGCAGTACTTC
v_gene: TRBV11-2; abundance: .; d_gene: .; j_gene: TRBJ2-7; CDR3aa: CASSFSHGKYEQYF; CDR3nt: TGTGCCAGCAGCTTCTCTCACGGTAAATACGAGCAGTACTTC
v_gene: TRBV9; abundance: .; d_gene: TRBD1; j_gene: TRBJ1-1; CDR3aa: CASSEQGADTEAFF; CDR3nt: TGTGCCAGCAGCGAACAGGGGGCAGACACTGAAGCTTTCTTT
v_gene: TRBV3-1; abundance: .; d_gene: .; j_gene: TRBJ2-5; CDR3aa: CASSQGYGKETQYF; CDR3nt: TGTGCCAGCAGCCAAGGTTACGGGAAAGAGACCCAGTACTTC
v_gene: TRBV6-2/TRBV6-3; abundance: .; d_gene: TRBD2; j_gene: TRBJ2-7; CDR3aa: CASSYDLVAGNSYEQYF; CDR3nt: TGTGCCAGCAGTTACGATCTGGTAGCGGGGAACTCCTACGAGCAGTACTTC
v_gene: TRBV20-1; abundance: .; d_gene: .; j_gene: TRBJ2-7; CDR3aa: CSARGSGTSGYEQYF; CDR3nt: TGCAGTGCTAGAGGGTCCGGGACCTCAGGGTACGAGCAGTACTTC
v_gene: TRBV6-7; abundance: few; d_gene: TRBD1; j_gene: TRBJ2-7; CDR3aa: CASQTGGIYSHYEQYF; CDR3nt: TGTGCCAGCCAAACAGGGGGAATTTATTCGCACTACGAGCAGTACTTC
v_gene: TRBV6-5; abundance: .; d_gene: .; j_gene: TRBJ1-2; CDR3aa: CASSYDGWDGYTF; CDR3nt: TGTGCCAGCAGTTACGACGGGTGGGATGGCTACACCTTC
v_gene: TRBV28; abundance: few; d_gene: .; j_gene: TRBJ1-4; CDR3aa: CASTEQAGTNEKLFF; CDR3nt: TGTGCCAGCACTGAACAAGCAGGGACAAATGAAAAACTGTTTTTT
v_gene: TRBV29-1; abundance: .; d_gene: .; j_gene: TRBJ1-5; CDR3aa: CSVVGGLGNQPQHF; CDR3nt: TGCAGCGTTGTCGGTGGCCTAGGCAATCAGCCCCAGCATTTT
v_gene: TRBV6-2/TRBV6-3; abundance: .; d_gene: TRBD1; j_gene: TRBJ2-1; CDR3aa: CASKTGNSYNEQFF; CDR3nt: TGTGCCAGCAAGACAGGGAACTCCTACAATGAGCAGTTCTTC
v_gene: TRBV7-2; abundance: many; d_gene: .; j_gene: TRBJ1-1; CDR3aa: CASSLREGNTEAFF; CDR3nt: TGTGCCAGCAGCTTAAGGGAAGGGAACACTGAAGCTTTCTTT